The clone carrying this T cell receptor beta chain was found a few times. One junction end does not reproduce the germline sequence, and a read error may be involved. The sample originates from a study of blood T cells in healthy people across ages. Primed by a sample-barcoded 5' primer and a J-beta primer mix, a second PCR proceeded for 7 to 11 cycles. TCRdb passed the 5' RACE reads through MiXCR, listing each CDR3 protein once. Of fewer than 600,000 distinct CDR3 sequences in the sample, about 26% were seen once. CDR1 and CDR2 from the germline V gene are PRHDT and FYEKMQ (reference sequence). The CDR3 runs to 15 residues. The sample was also reused in another study, on T cells of mothers and their children.

The clonotype originates from a boy aged 2 to 10 in good health. Material for sequencing was blood. The chain couples TRBV13 to TRBJ1-2; TRBD1 matches 8 bases. CDR3 loop: CASSLDRGSNYGYTF. DNA of the CDR3: TGTGCCAGCAGTTTAGACAGGGGTTCTAACTATGGCTACACCTTC.